This T cell receptor beta chain was captured in a study of metastatic and nonmetastatic thyroid tumors (dated by TCRdb to 2020 to 2021). For the study in its entirety: The researchers compared repertoires between peripheral blood samples and tumor or nodule tissue samples from patients with malignant or benign thyroid disease. The full study reports these points: In both blood and tumor samples, malignant tumors were reported to have significantly higher TCR beta diversity than benign nodules.

This clone has only a few counts. What antigen it recognizes has not been identified. No per-base quality is available; no much larger clone lies one base away. Library construction relied on PCR. For sequencing, an Illumina HiSeq 4000 was employed. High-throughput sequencing was used to profile the TCR beta-chain CDR3 region of each patient. The study's processing was this. Drawing on CDR3 differences between clinicopathological groups, the researchers built a classifier meant to tell apart patients with distant-metastatic papillary thyroid cancer. To measure repertoire diversity the researchers used the Shannon index, while the Morisita-Horn index served to gauge how similar the tumor and blood repertoires were. Through fastp at Q25 and MiXCR, TCRdb rebuilt clones from the public reads, retaining in-frame beta chains. Here the V and J calls rest on TCRdb's processing, not on the authors' analysis. Across this sample there are 30,000 to 35,000 clones, with around 33% seen only once. In total, the top ten clones hold about 16% of the sample.

The CDR3, from cysteine to phenylalanine, totals 14 residues. Only the CDR3 region is kept as DNA, spanning 42 bases read in frame from base 1. Deletion took 2 bases off V and 1 base off J, with a span of 8 bases between the germline ends. The germline V gene gives CDR1 as SGHAT and CDR2 as FQNNGV. None of the patients had been given any treatment before thyroid surgery. The study retrospectively analysed patient clinical samples collected from the early 2010s to the late 2010s using T-cell receptor beta sequencing. The chain was built from TRBV11-2 and TRBJ1-2; no D gene is confidently identified. This sequence originates from a female donor with papillary thyroid cancer or a benign thyroid nodule (not recorded which). Some clones in this sample may be carry-over from other donors' samples. Sequenced input: tumor tissue. The DNA is TGTGCCAGCAGCTTAACAGATGTTAACTATGGCTACACCTTC. Translated, it reads CASSLTDVNYGYTF.